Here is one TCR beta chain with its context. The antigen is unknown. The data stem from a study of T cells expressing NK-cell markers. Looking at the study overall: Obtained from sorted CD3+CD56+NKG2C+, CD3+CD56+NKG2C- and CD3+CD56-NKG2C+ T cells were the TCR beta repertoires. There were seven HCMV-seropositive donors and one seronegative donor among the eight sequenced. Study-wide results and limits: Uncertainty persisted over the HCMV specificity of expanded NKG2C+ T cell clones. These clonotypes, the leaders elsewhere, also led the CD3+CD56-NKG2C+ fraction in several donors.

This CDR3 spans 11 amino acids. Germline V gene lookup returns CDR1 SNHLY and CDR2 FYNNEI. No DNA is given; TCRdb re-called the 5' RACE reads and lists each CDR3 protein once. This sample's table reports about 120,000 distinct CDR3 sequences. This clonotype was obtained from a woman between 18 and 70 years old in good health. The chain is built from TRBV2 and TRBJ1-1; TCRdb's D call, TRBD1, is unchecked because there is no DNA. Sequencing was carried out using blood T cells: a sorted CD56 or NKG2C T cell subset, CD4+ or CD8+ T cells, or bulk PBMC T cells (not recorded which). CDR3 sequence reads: CASRVSAEAFF.